This T cell receptor (beta chain) comes out of a study of early T cells in non-severe SARS-CoV-2 infection. Across the study: Chains were unpaired, as sequencing was done on bulk RNA from unsorted whole blood.

Findings and caveats of the study: VDJdb matching, biased toward anti-spike CD8 responses, missed private and CD4 specificities.

Remarks on this clonotype: The antigen remains undetermined.

V lost 0 bases, J lost 0 bases, and 6 bases lay in between. This CDR3 is built from 14 residues. Germline assignment: CDR1 MNHEY and CDR2 SVGAGI. Attached unique molecular identifiers marked individual cDNA molecules. Via MiXCR, TCRdb re-called the 5' RACE reads, giving one row per CDR3 protein. Of tens of thousands of distinct CDR3 sequences in the sample, over 9.5% were seen once. This TCR derives from an adult who was a healthcare worker with PCR-confirmed SARS-CoV-2 infection or an uninfected control (not recorded which). This specimen was whole blood, taken at baseline. The chain couples TRBV6-5 to TRBJ2-7; D gene ambiguous. The CDR3: CASSYSYSSYEQYF. In DNA form, the CDR3 reads TGTGCCAGCAGTTACTCGTACAGCTCCTACGAGCAGTACTTC.